The TCR beta chain described here comes from a study of cytomegalovirus exposure and HLA in healthy donors. Study-wide context: Earlier, approximately 180 million T cells were analyzed, and some 120 million unique TCR beta sequences were found among them. Samples from HLA-typed donors yielded approximately 88 million unique TCRs in an early data release. Study-wide results and limits: Among TCR beta chains, those listed as cytomegalovirus-associated numbered more than 150.

This PCR relied on a set of 60 Vbeta primers and 13 Jbeta primers. Original processing methods: In a later analysis, of around 85 million unique beta chains, around 11 million appeared in at least two donors. Here immunoSEQ multiplex PCR was the method, and the copy in TCRdb shows in-frame clones only, minus some. V and J calls and clone size are copied from that table; D and trimming were computed from the DNA. The profile shows 80,000 to 95,000 clones, about 76% of them singletons. As to this clone: The antigen is not known.

The CDR3 is made up of 14 amino acids. V lost 9 bases and J lost 1; bases outside the gene matches: 6. Germline V lookup: CDR1 SGHRS, CDR2 YFSETQ. The sequenced material came from PBMCs. This sequence was found in a woman aged 40 to 50 in good health and CMV-seropositive. This chain connects TRBV5-1 to TRBJ2-2, with TRBD2 matching 7 bases. CDR3 sequence reads: CATAGAGNTGELFF. CDR3 DNA: TGCGCCACCGCGGGAGCGGGGAACACCGGGGAGCTGTTTTTT.